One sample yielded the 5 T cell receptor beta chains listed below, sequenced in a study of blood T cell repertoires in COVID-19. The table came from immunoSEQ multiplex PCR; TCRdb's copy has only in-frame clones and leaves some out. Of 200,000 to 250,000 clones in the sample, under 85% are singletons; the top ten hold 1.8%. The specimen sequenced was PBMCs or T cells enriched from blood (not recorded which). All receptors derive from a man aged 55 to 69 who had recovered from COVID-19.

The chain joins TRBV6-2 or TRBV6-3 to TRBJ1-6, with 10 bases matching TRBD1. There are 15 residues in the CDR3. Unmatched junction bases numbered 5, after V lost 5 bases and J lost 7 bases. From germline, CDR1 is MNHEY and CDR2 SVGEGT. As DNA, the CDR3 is TGTGCCAGCAGTACCGGGGACAGGGGAAATTCACCCCTCCACTTT. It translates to CASSTGDRGNSPLHF.

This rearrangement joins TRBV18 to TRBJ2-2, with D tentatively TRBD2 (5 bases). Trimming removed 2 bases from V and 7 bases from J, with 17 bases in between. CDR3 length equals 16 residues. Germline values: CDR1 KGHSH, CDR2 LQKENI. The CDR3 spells CASSPNPSGKSGELFF. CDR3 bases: TGTGCCAGCTCACCAAATCCCTCCGGGAAAAGCGGGGAGCTGTTTTTT.

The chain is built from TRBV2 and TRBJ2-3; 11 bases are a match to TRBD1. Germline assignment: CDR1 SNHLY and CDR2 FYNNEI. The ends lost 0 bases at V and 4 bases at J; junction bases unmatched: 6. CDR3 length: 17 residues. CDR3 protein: CASSEAFGTGGSDTQYF. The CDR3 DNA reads TGTGCCAGCAGTGAAGCTTTTGGGACAGGGGGTTCAGATACGCAGTATTTT.

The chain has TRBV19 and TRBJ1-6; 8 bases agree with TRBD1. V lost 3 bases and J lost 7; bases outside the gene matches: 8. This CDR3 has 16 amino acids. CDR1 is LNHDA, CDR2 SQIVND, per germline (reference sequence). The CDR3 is CASSISGGASNSPLHF. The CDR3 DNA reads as TGTGCCAGTAGTATTTCAGGGGGCGCAAGCAATTCACCCCTCCACTTT.

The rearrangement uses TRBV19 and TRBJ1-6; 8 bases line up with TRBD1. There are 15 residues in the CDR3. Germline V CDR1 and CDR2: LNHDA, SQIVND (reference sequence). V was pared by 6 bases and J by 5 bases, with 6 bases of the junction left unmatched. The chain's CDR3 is CASRKTGADNSPLHF. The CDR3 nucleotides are TGTGCCAGTAGGAAGACAGGGGCGGATAATTCACCCCTCCACTTT.